These T cell receptor beta chains were read from a single sample in a study of patients and donors after allogeneic stem cell transplantation. TCRdb processed the RT-PCR reads anew with MiXCR; each CDR3 protein has one entry. The sample has about 88,000 distinct CDR3 sequences, 48% seen once. The sequencing sample was made of blood, either unsorted or a sorted T cell fraction (not recorded which). These receptors came from a human donor who was either an allogeneic HSCT recipient or a stem cell or donor lymphocyte infusion donor (not recorded which). It is not recorded whose cells these are; they may come from a transplant donor. Both conserved end residues are part of each CDR3. D genes are given only for firm matches. Part of the rows lack a size; the others show once, few, many or a class for expanded clones.

J gene	V gene	clone size	D gene	CDR3 protein	CDR3 DNA
TRBJ1-1	TRBV29-1	NA	TRBD1	CSVLRGQGLVNTEAFF	TGCAGCGTTCTGCGGGGACAGGGATTGGTGAACACTGAAGCTTTCTTT
TRBJ1-3	TRBV12-3/TRBV12-4	NA	NA	CASSLGGTGNTIYF	TGTGCCAGCAGTTTAGGAGGGACCGGAAACACCATATATTTT
TRBJ1-2	TRBV20-1	NA	NA	CSASGTLTNYGYTF	TGCAGTGCTAGCGGGACTCTGACAAACTATGGCTACACCTTC
TRBJ1-4	TRBV29-1	NA	NA	CSVKTAGEKLFF	TGCAGCGTTAAGACCGCTGGTGAAAAACTGTTTTTT
TRBJ2-7	TRBV5-6	NA	TRBD2	CASSAGEVGYEQYF	TGTGCCAGCAGCGCGGGGGAGGTAGGGTACGAGCAGTACTTC
TRBJ1-5	TRBV7-2	NA	TRBD1	CASSLETGWDQPQHF	TGTGCCAGCAGCTTAGAGACAGGGTGGGATCAGCCCCAGCATTTT
TRBJ1-5	TRBV12-3/TRBV12-4	NA	NA	CASSLGEREQPQHF	TGTGCCAGCAGTTTAGGGGAGCGAGAACAGCCCCAGCATTTT
TRBJ1-1	TRBV7-9	NA	NA	CASSLGYKVTEAFF	TGTGCCAGCAGCTTAGGGTACAAGGTGACTGAAGCTTTCTTT
TRBJ1-1	TRBV5-1	few	TRBD1	CASTVDRGLTEAFF	TGCGCCAGCACGGTAGACAGGGGGCTTACTGAAGCTTTCTTT
TRBJ1-1	TRBV20-1	NA	NA	CSARDPTGGSTEAFF	TGCAGTGCTAGAGACCCGACAGGAGGGTCTACTGAAGCTTTCTTT
TRBJ1-2	TRBV29-1	few	NA	CSVEVTVRGIYGYTF	TGCAGCGTTGAAGTGACAGTAAGGGGGATCTATGGCTACACCTTC
TRBJ1-4	TRBV6-5	few	TRBD1	CASSLSGTGYEKLFF	TGTGCCAGCAGCCTCTCGGGGACAGGGTATGAAAAACTGTTTTTT
TRBJ2-1	TRBV7-3	NA	NA	CASSLTPNNEQFF	TGTGCCAGCAGCTTAACGCCCAACAATGAGCAGTTCTTC
TRBJ2-3	TRBV5-1	NA	TRBD2	CASSLELAGRDTQYF	TGCGCCAGCAGCTTGGAGCTAGCGGGACGAGATACGCAGTATTTT
TRBJ1-4	TRBV4-1	NA	NA	CASSQDRKGQDYLGQEKLFF	TGCGCCAGCAGCCAAGACAGAAAGGGACAAGACTACCTTGGTCAAGAAAAACTGTTTTTT
TRBJ2-1	TRBV4-3	NA	TRBD2	CASSQAAGTSRSSYNEQFF	TGCGCCAGCAGCCAAGCCGCTGGGACTAGCAGGAGCTCCTACAATGAGCAGTTCTTC
TRBJ1-4	TRBV7-2	few	TRBD1	CASSLVPGQGPDEKLFF	TGTGCCAGCAGCTTAGTCCCCGGACAGGGCCCTGATGAAAAACTGTTTTTT
TRBJ2-3	TRBV2	once	TRBD2	CASRSNGLVPDTQYF	TGTGCCAGCAGAAGTAATGGACTAGTTCCAGATACGCAGTATTTT
TRBJ1-2	TRBV24-1	few	NA	CATSDLTGYGYTF	TGTGCCACCAGTGATTTGACGGGGTATGGCTACACCTTC
TRBJ1-5	TRBV6-2/TRBV6-3	NA	NA	CASSYLRGAAQPQHF	TGTGCCAGCAGTTATTTACGGGGGGCCGCTCAGCCCCAGCATTTT
TRBJ1-1	TRBV12-3/TRBV12-4	few	NA	CASSLRRRAPHTEAFF	TGTGCCAGCAGTTTACGGCGCAGGGCCCCGCACACTGAAGCTTTCTTT
TRBJ1-5	TRBV28	few	TRBD1	CASSSGTGSNNQPQHF	TGTGCCAGCAGTAGCGGGACAGGGAGCAACAATCAGCCCCAGCATTTT
TRBJ1-5	TRBV10-3	few	NA	CAISESMLDQPQHF	TGTGCCATCAGTGAGTCGATGCTCGATCAGCCCCAGCATTTT
TRBJ1-6	TRBV4-3	NA	NA	CASSQDMGESPLHF	TGCGCCAGCAGCCAAGACATGGGGGAGTCACCCCTCCACTTT
TRBJ1-1	TRBV10-3	few	NA	CAISRQGTEAFF	TGTGCCATCAGTAGGCAGGGGACTGAAGCTTTCTTT
TRBJ1-2	TRBV6-2/TRBV6-3	NA	NA	CASSANYGYTF	TGTGCCAGCAGCGCCAACTATGGCTACACCTTC
TRBJ1-1	TRBV20-1	few	NA	CSARLQPNTEAFF	TGCAGTGCTAGATTGCAGCCGAACACTGAAGCTTTCTTT
TRBJ1-3	TRBV4-3	NA	NA	CASSGVSGNTIYF	TGCGCCAGCAGCGGGGTTTCTGGAAACACCATATATTTT
TRBJ1-4	TRBV7-2	NA	NA	CASSTGHQSYEKLFF	TGTGCCAGCAGTACCGGACACCAATCTTATGAAAAACTGTTTTTT
TRBJ1-1	TRBV13	NA	NA	CASSRTASIYLFNTEAFF	TGTGCCAGCAGCCGAACAGCCTCCATATACCTATTCAACACTGAAGCTTTCTTT
TRBJ1-1	TRBV29-1	few	NA	CSVRGRQGSTEAFF	TGCAGCGTCCGGGGGAGGCAGGGAAGCACTGAAGCTTTCTTT
TRBJ1-1	TRBV7-9	few	NA	CASSLRLDTEAFF	TGTGCCAGCAGCTTACGTCTGGACACTGAAGCTTTCTTT
TRBJ2-7	TRBV4-3	NA	TRBD1	CASSQNQDRGRLSYEQYF	TGCGCCAGCAGCCAGAACCAGGACAGGGGGCGACTGTCCTACGAGCAGTACTTC
TRBJ1-4	TRBV12-3/TRBV12-4	NA	NA	CASTGGIATNEKLFF	TGTGCCAGCACCGGGGGTATCGCAACTAATGAAAAACTGTTTTTT
TRBJ2-1	TRBV4-3	NA	NA	CASSPISGSDEQFF	TGCGCCAGCAGCCCGATTTCGGGTTCGGATGAGCAGTTCTTC
TRBJ1-4	TRBV5-6	NA	TRBD1	CASRTGPSVGGAWEKLFF	TGTGCCAGCAGGACAGGGCCATCAGTCGGGGGAGCCTGGGAAAAACTGTTTTTT
TRBJ1-1	TRBV20-1	few	NA	CSARDPAQSEAFF	TGCAGTGCTAGAGATCCGGCACAGTCTGAAGCTTTCTTT
TRBJ1-1	TRBV29-1	NA	NA	CSVWAAANTEAFF	TGCAGCGTGTGGGCAGCAGCGAACACTGAAGCTTTCTTT
TRBJ2-2	TRBV7-7	once	NA	CASSLDLTGELFF	TGTGCTAGCAGCTTAGATCTAACCGGGGAGCTGTTTTTT
TRBJ2-3	TRBV7-6	once	NA	CASSLAGTDPYF	TGTGCCAGCAGCTTAGCCGGGACCGATCCGTATTTT
TRBJ1-1	TRBV6-2/TRBV6-3	NA	TRBD1	CASAQDRGLVRTEAFF	TGTGCCAGCGCCCAGGACAGGGGATTAGTGAGGACTGAAGCTTTCTTT
TRBJ2-1	TRBV5-1	NA	NA	CASSALSGLNNEQFF	TGCGCCAGCAGCGCCTTGTCGGGGCTAAACAATGAGCAGTTCTTC
TRBJ1-6	TRBV27	few	NA	CASSQPMGFYNSPLHF	TGTGCCAGCAGCCAACCTATGGGTTTCTATAATTCACCCCTCCACTTT
TRBJ1-2	TRBV2	NA	NA	CASREKGASGYTF	TGTGCCAGCAGGGAAAAAGGGGCATCAGGCTACACCTTC
TRBJ1-3	TRBV29-1	few	NA	CSVGESTPGNTIYF	TGCAGCGTTGGCGAATCGACCCCTGGAAACACCATATATTTT
TRBJ1-1	TRBV20-1	few	NA	CSARGGRMNTEAFF	TGCAGTGCTAGAGGGGGACGGATGAACACTGAAGCTTTCTTT
TRBJ1-1	TRBV7-9	NA	TRBD1	CASSLAPFAQGEAFF	TGTGCCAGCAGCTTAGCACCGTTCGCACAGGGGGAGGCTTTCTTT
TRBJ1-2	TRBV20-1	NA	NA	CSARFSRMRYGYTF	TGCAGTGCTAGATTTTCCCGCATGAGATACGGCTACACCTTC
TRBJ1-1	TRBV19	NA	TRBD1	CASRLTGLGGTEAFF	TGTGCCAGTAGACTGACAGGGCTGGGTGGCACTGAAGCTTTCTTT
TRBJ2-3	TRBV5-4	NA	TRBD2	CASSPPLAGQWDTQYF	TGTGCCAGCAGCCCACCACTAGCGGGACAATGGGATACGCAGTATTTT
TRBJ2-2	TRBV5-6	NA	NA	CASSLWSTGELFF	TGTGCCAGCAGCTTGTGGAGTACCGGGGAGCTGTTTTTT
TRBJ1-1	TRBV29-1	few	NA	CSVEDQVRGSTEAFF	TGCAGCGTTGAAGATCAGGTCAGGGGCTCCACTGAAGCTTTCTTT